The 15 T cell receptor beta chains listed next were all sequenced from one sample in a study of T cell responses to AZD1222 COVID-19 vaccine. Repertoires were generated with immunoSEQ multiplex PCR, while TCRdb's copy carries only in-frame clones and drops some. This sample has 100,000 to 120,000 clones; over 90% occur once, and the top ten carry roughly 3.1%. Sequencing was performed on peripheral blood, taken 28 days after the second AZD1222 dose. The origin of the receptors is an adult who received the AZD1222 COVID-19 vaccine.

The rearrangement joins TRBV7-6 to TRBJ2-5; 11 nucleotides line up with TRBD1. After removal of 8 bases from V and 0 bases from J, the junction contained 5 bases not matched to a gene. The CDR3 spans 15 residues. The germline V gene encodes CDR1 SGHVS and CDR2 FNYEAQ. The CDR3 reads CASGRDRGYQETQYF. For the CDR3, the DNA is TGTGCCAGCGGCCGGGACAGGGGGTACCAAGAGACCCAGTACTTC.

CDR3 DNA sequence: TGCGCCAGCAGCTTAGACAGCCAAGGGAGCTCTGGAAACACCATATATTTT. The encoded protein is CASSLDSQGSSGNTIYF. This chain uses TRBV5-1 with TRBJ1-3; tentative D call: TRBD1 (5 bases). The V end was cut by 2 bases, the J end by 0 bases, with 15 bases between. CDR1 is SGHRS and CDR2 is YFSETQ in the germline V gene. The CDR3 covers 17 residues.

J is TRBJ1-6 and V is TRBV7-9; 8 bases align to TRBD1. Per germline, CDR1 SEHNR and CDR2 FQNEAQ (reference sequence). The V and J ends lost 5 bases and 8 bases, in that order; junction bases with no gene match: 8. The CDR3 runs 15 residues. This chain's CDR3 is CASSPRDRQYSPLHF. The DNA for the CDR3 is TGTGCCAGCAGCCCCCGGGACAGGCAGTATTCACCCCTCCACTTT.

The V call is TRBV6-5, the J call TRBJ1-3; weak D call: TRBD1 (6 bases). V lost 0 bases and J lost 0, with 9 bases in between. The germline V gene has CDR1 MNHEY and CDR2 SVGAGI. This CDR3 has 16 amino acids. The CDR3 loop is CASSYSGQTSGNTIYF. In DNA, the CDR3 is TGTGCCAGCAGTTACTCCGGACAGACCTCTGGAAACACCATATATTTT.

The V call is TRBV29-1, the J call TRBJ1-1, with D perhaps TRBD1 (5 bases). Germline V gene data show CDR1 as SQVTM and CDR2 as ANQGSEA. The CDR3 has 12 residues. V lost 7 bases and J 5 bases, leaving 14 bases between the germline ends. The CDR3 bases are TGCAGCGGGATGAGAGGGGAAACTGAAGCTTTCTTT. It translates to CSGMRGETEAFF.

In nucleotides, the CDR3 is TGTGCCAGCAGTGACAGTAGCAATCAGCCCCAGCATTTT. Its protein is CASSDSSNQPQHF. This chain connects TRBV12-3 or TRBV12-4 to TRBJ1-5; tentatively, D is TRBD1 (5 bases). Trimming pared 5 bases from V and 0 bases from J, leaving 5 bases between. The CDR3 sequence is 13 residues long.

J is TRBJ2-5 and V is TRBV27; 9 positions agree with TRBD1. V shed 5 bases and J 5 bases; nucleotides not matched to a gene: 6. CDR3 length: 14 amino acids. Germline V gene sequence: CDR1 MNHEY, CDR2 SMNVEV (reference sequence). The CDR3 sequence: CASSPGQGWETQYF. The CDR3 DNA reads as TGTGCCAGCAGTCCGGGACAGGGATGGGAGACCCAGTACTTC.

The J gene is TRBJ1-5, the V gene TRBV6-5; D call uncertain. Germline CDR1 MNHEY, CDR2 SVGAGI. The length of the CDR3 is 13 residues. V lost 5 bases, J lost 5 bases, and 10 bases lay in between. The CDR3, as DNA: TGTGCCAGCAGTATAGACCGCTATCAGCCCCAGCATTTT. Protein sequence: CASSIDRYQPQHF.

This chain connects TRBV20-1 to TRBJ1-2, with D perhaps matching TRBD1 (5 bases). CDR1 DFQATT and CDR2 SNEGSKA come from the germline V gene (reference sequence). The CDR3 is 11 amino acids. The CDR3 DNA sequence: TGCAGAGCGGGGGATGGCTATGGCTACACCTTC. Translating it yields CRAGDGYGYTF.

The chain is built from TRBV19 and TRBJ1-5; D gene ambiguous. The CDR3 consists of 12 residues. The germline CDR1 and CDR2 sequences are LNHDA and SQIVND (reference sequence). V lost 3 bases and J 6 bases, leaving 6 bases between the germline ends. The CDR3 loop is CASSIFGQPQHF. The CDR3 nucleotides read TGTGCCAGTAGTATTTTTGGTCAGCCCCAGCATTTT.

Here the CDR3 DNA reads TGTGCCAGTAGTACCCGACAGTCCTTCTGGGGCTACACCTTC. It specifies CASSTRQSFWGYTF. V and J are TRBV19 and TRBJ1-2; D possibly corresponds to TRBD1 (5 bases). Germline lookup yields CDR1 LNHDA and CDR2 SQIVND (reference sequence). The CDR3 consists of 14 residues. V lost 4 bases and J lost 8, with 17 bases in between. The full variable domain, in which reference TRBV19 and TRBJ1-2 provide the parts outside the CDR3, is DGGITQSPKYLFRKEGQNVTLSCEQNLNHDAMYWYRQDPGQGLRLIYYSQIVNDFQKGDIAEGYSVSREKKESFPLTVTSAQKNPTAFYLCASSTRQSFWGYTFGSGTRLTVV.

This clone was picked up one time. The chain combines TRBV7-6 with TRBJ1-4, with D possibly matching TRBD1 (5 bases). Germline CDR1 reads SGHVS; CDR2 reads FNYEAQ. This CDR3 is 18 amino acids long. Trimming took off 3 bases at V and 4 bases at J, with 21 bases between the two ends. The CDR3 sequence: CASSFFPRGGGSNEKLFF. CDR3 sequence (DNA): TGTGCCAGCAGCTTTTTCCCGCGGGGGGGAGGAAGTAATGAAAAACTGTTTTTT.

The chain joins TRBV18 to TRBJ1-4; 9 positions agree with TRBD1. V shed 5 bases and J 8 bases; nucleotides not matched to a gene: 9. Germline CDR1 and CDR2: KGHSH and LQKENI. The CDR3 length is 15 residues. CDR3 sequence reads: CASSRQQGAEEKLFF. The CDR3 DNA is TGTGCCAGCTCAAGACAACAGGGGGCGGAAGAAAAACTGTTTTTT.

This chain links TRBV25-1 with TRBJ1-1; TRBD1 might be the D (6 bases). The ends were cut back, 8 bases at V and 0 bases at J, with 13 bases in the middle. This CDR3 region has 14 residues. Germline values: CDR1 MGHDK, CDR2 SYGVNS. Written as DNA, the CDR3 is TGTGCCAGCCGAACAGGGACCATGAACACTGAAGCTTTCTTT. This encodes CASRTGTMNTEAFF.

The chain carries TRBV5-8 and TRBJ1-2, with 11 bases identical to TRBD1. The CDR3 loop spans 16 amino acids. The J segment lost 4 bases and the V segment lost 3 bases, leaving 8 bases of the junction unmatched. Looked up from germline, CDR1 is SGHTS and CDR2 is YDEGEE. The CDR3 coding sequence is TGTGCCAGCAGCTACTGGACAGGGGGCGCTCCCTATGGCTACACCTTC. Its translation is CASSYWTGGAPYGYTF.